This TCR beta chain stems from a study of identical twins. The study, taken as a whole, reports: Beta out-of-frame sequences showed weaker excess twin sharing. The more abundant beta clonotypes in cord blood had fewer insertions, and memory repertoires did not show this. Conclusions leaned on cross-sectional statistical analysis and did not track the same donors over time.

Germline V gene data show CDR1 as SQVTM and CDR2 as ANQGSEA. The CDR3 has 15 residues. TCRdb re-called the 5' RACE reads through MiXCR, storing one row per CDR3 protein. The profile shows under 350,000 distinct CDR3 sequences, roughly 9.7% of them singletons. This clonotype was recorded many times. Its specificity is not known. Compared with germline, one end of the junction differs, possibly owing to a read error. This sample was shared with a second study, whose subject was yellow fever vaccine responses in identical twins.

The specimen sequenced was CD8+ T cells sorted from blood. The receptor was derived from a woman under 30 in good health. This chain joins TRBV29-1 and TRBJ2-1; 8 bases map to TRBD2. The CDR3 loop is CSVEVAGRSYNEQFF. Written as DNA, the CDR3 is TGCAGCGTGGAAGTAGCGGGACGATCCTACAATGAGCAGTTCTTC.